A selection of T cell receptor beta chains follows, all from one sample in a study of cytomegalovirus exposure and HLA in healthy donors. Only in-frame clones appear in the TCRdb table, and some are missing; sequencing was by immunoSEQ multiplex PCR. The table includes about 160,000 clones, roughly 90% detected once. What was sequenced was PBMCs. The receptors originated from a woman younger than 30 in good health and CMV-seronegative. Each CDR3 is given with its conserved first and last residue. A D gene is named only where the DNA matches it firmly. Size is omitted from some rows. Given values are once, few, many or a class for expanded clones.

J: TRBJ2-6; length: 18; V: TRBV9; D: TRBD2; size: NA; CDR3: CASSVGTSVRWGANVLTF; DNA: TGTGCCAGCAGCGTGGGGACTAGCGTAAGATGGGGGGCCAACGTCCTGACTTTC
J: TRBJ1-5; length: 13; V: TRBV6-5; D: NA; size: NA; CDR3: CASSKYSNQPQHF; DNA: TGTGCCAGCAGTAAATATAGCAATCAGCCCCAGCATTTT
J: TRBJ2-7; length: 14; V: TRBV13; D: TRBD2; size: NA; CDR3: CASSASGHSYEQYF; DNA: TGTGCCAGCAGCGCTAGCGGGCACTCCTACGAGCAGTACTTC
J: TRBJ2-7; length: 13; V: TRBV5-1; D: NA; size: NA; CDR3: CASSLEQGYEQYF; DNA: TGCGCCAGCAGCTTGGAACAGGGCTACGAGCAGTACTTC
J: TRBJ2-3; length: 14; V: TRBV9; D: NA; size: NA; CDR3: CASSAVSSTDTQYF; DNA: TGTGCCAGCAGCGCTGTTTCTAGCACAGATACGCAGTATTTT
J: TRBJ1-1; length: 14; V: TRBV2; D: NA; size: NA; CDR3: CASSLQGRNTEAFF; DNA: TGTGCCAGCAGCCTACAGGGACGGAACACTGAAGCTTTCTTT
J: TRBJ2-7; length: 17; V: TRBV27; D: NA; size: NA; CDR3: CASTTTNPKRRVLEQYF; DNA: TGTGCCAGCACCACAACTAACCCTAAACGGAGGGTTCTCGAGCAGTACTTC
J: TRBJ2-2; length: 15; V: TRBV6-1; D: NA; size: NA; CDR3: CASWKGRRNTGELFF; DNA: TGTGCCAGCTGGAAGGGGCGGAGGAACACCGGGGAGCTGTTTTTT
J: TRBJ2-5; length: 14; V: TRBV5-6; D: TRBD2; size: NA; CDR3: CASSFRAGAETQYF; DNA: TGTGCCAGCAGCTTCAGGGCGGGAGCGGAGACCCAGTACTTC
J: TRBJ2-3; length: 13; V: TRBV19; D: NA; size: NA; CDR3: CASNDLSTDTQYF; DNA: TGTGCCAGTAACGACTTGAGCACAGATACGCAGTATTTT
J: TRBJ2-7; length: 15; V: TRBV9; D: TRBD2; size: NA; CDR3: CASSPLAGGTYEQYF; DNA: TGTGCCAGCAGCCCTCTAGCGGGGGGGACCTACGAGCAGTACTTC
J: TRBJ2-7; length: 11; V: TRBV20-1; D: NA; size: NA; CDR3: CSAAGTHEQYF; DNA: TGCAGTGCTGCCGGGACTCACGAGCAGTACTTC
J: TRBJ2-7; length: 15; V: TRBV19; D: TRBD2; size: NA; CDR3: CASSMSASGTYEQYF; DNA: TGTGCCAGTAGTATGTCGGCTAGCGGGACCTACGAGCAGTACTTC
J: TRBJ2-5; length: 16; V: TRBV6-1; D: TRBD1; size: NA; CDR3: CASSENSGTGTETQYF; DNA: TGTGCCAGCAGTGAAAACTCCGGGACAGGGACAGAGACCCAGTACTTC
J: TRBJ2-2; length: 12; V: TRBV27; D: NA; size: NA; CDR3: CASRGSSGELFF; DNA: TGTGCCAGTAGGGGGTCTTCCGGGGAGCTGTTTTTT
J: TRBJ1-1; length: 14; V: TRBV25-1; D: NA; size: NA; CDR3: CASRGSRTGTEAFF; DNA: TGTGCCAGCAGGGGATCCAGGACGGGGACTGAAGCTTTCTTT
J: TRBJ2-5; length: 13; V: TRBV30; D: NA; size: NA; CDR3: CAWSRRDGETQYF; DNA: TGTGCCTGGAGTAGGCGGGACGGGGAGACCCAGTACTTC
J: TRBJ2-1; length: 16; V: TRBV19; D: TRBD1; size: NA; CDR3: CASRNLPGQGANEQFF; DNA: TGTGCCAGTAGGAACCTACCGGGACAGGGGGCCAATGAGCAGTTCTTC
J: TRBJ1-4; length: 14; V: TRBV28; D: NA; size: NA; CDR3: CASSLGQETEKLFF; DNA: TGTGCCAGCAGTTTAGGGCAAGAGACTGAAAAACTGTTTTTT
J: TRBJ1-1; length: 14; V: TRBV2; D: TRBD1; size: NA; CDR3: CASSGGTGGTEAFF; DNA: TGTGCCAGCAGTGGCGGGACAGGGGGCACTGAAGCTTTCTTT
J: TRBJ1-5; length: 13; V: TRBV27; D: NA; size: once; CDR3: CASSWTANQPQHF; DNA: TGTGCCAGCAGTTGGACAGCCAATCAGCCCCAGCATTTT
J: TRBJ2-2; length: 15; V: TRBV5-1; D: TRBD2; size: once; CDR3: CASSRDSGTTGELFF; DNA: TGCGCCAGCAGTCGGGATAGCGGGACTACCGGGGAGCTGTTTTTT
J: TRBJ1-3; length: 14; V: TRBV19; D: TRBD1; size: NA; CDR3: CASMDRGTGNTIYF; DNA: TGTGCCAGTATGGACAGGGGAACTGGAAACACCATATATTTT
J: TRBJ2-1; length: 15; V: TRBV5-1; D: TRBD2; size: NA; CDR3: CASSFSSGRINEQFF; DNA: TGCGCCAGCAGCTTCTCTAGCGGGAGAATCAATGAGCAGTTCTTC
J: TRBJ2-7; length: 15; V: TRBV10-3; D: TRBD1; size: NA; CDR3: CAIRAGTGQPYEQYF; DNA: TGTGCCATCAGAGCCGGGACAGGCCAACCCTACGAGCAGTACTTC
J: TRBJ2-2; length: 16; V: TRBV28; D: TRBD2; size: NA; CDR3: CASSRAGEANTGELFF; DNA: TGTGCCAGCAGCAGAGCGGGAGAGGCGAACACCGGGGAGCTGTTTTTT
J: TRBJ2-1; length: 14; V: TRBV5-1; D: TRBD1; size: NA; CDR3: CASRLGTGDNEQFF; DNA: TGCGCCAGCAGACTCGGGACAGGGGACAATGAGCAGTTCTTC
J: TRBJ2-5; length: 12; V: TRBV7-9; D: TRBD1; size: NA; CDR3: CASNRGRETQYF; DNA: TGTGCCAGCAACAGGGGGCGAGAGACCCAGTACTTC
J: TRBJ1-6; length: 15; V: TRBV27; D: TRBD1; size: NA; CDR3: CASSSSGTGDSPLHF; DNA: TGTGCCAGCAGTTCATCCGGGACAGGAGATTCACCCCTCCACTTT
J: TRBJ2-3; length: 15; V: TRBV5-5; D: NA; size: NA; CDR3: CASSLQGTHTDTQYF; DNA: TGTGCCAGCAGCTTGCAGGGGACGCACACAGATACGCAGTATTTT
J: TRBJ1-4; length: 14; V: TRBV29-1; D: NA; size: few; CDR3: CSVHQSTTNEKLFF; DNA: TGCAGCGTTCACCAGTCAACAACTAATGAAAAACTGTTTTTT
J: TRBJ2-5; length: 15; V: TRBV6-1; D: NA; size: NA; CDR3: CASSELRGSQETQYF; DNA: TGTGCCAGCAGTGAACTTCGGGGATCTCAAGAGACCCAGTACTTC
J: TRBJ2-1; length: 11; V: TRBV27; D: TRBD1; size: NA; CDR3: CASSYGTGQFF; DNA: TGTGCCAGCAGTTACGGGACAGGGCAGTTCTTC
J: TRBJ1-3; length: 15; V: TRBV6-1; D: NA; size: NA; CDR3: CASSGEYFSGNTIYF; DNA: TGTGCCAGCAGTGGGGAGTATTTCTCTGGAAACACCATATATTTT
J: TRBJ1-5; length: 16; V: TRBV30; D: TRBD1; size: NA; CDR3: CAWSGQGAKANQPQHF; DNA: TGTGCCTGGAGCGGACAGGGGGCGAAGGCCAATCAGCCCCAGCATTTT
J: TRBJ1-6; length: 12; V: TRBV2; D: NA; size: NA; CDR3: CASSEVGGSLHF; DNA: TGTGCCAGCAGTGAAGTCGGGGGATCCCTCCACTTT
J: TRBJ2-1; length: 15; V: TRBV5-1; D: NA; size: NA; CDR3: CASSLDGGAYNEQFF; DNA: TGCGCCAGCAGCTTGGATGGCGGGGCCTACAATGAGCAGTTCTTC
J: TRBJ1-2; length: 11; V: TRBV5-6; D: NA; size: once; CDR3: CASSLKLGVPF; DNA: TGTGCCAGCAGTCTTAAGTTAGGGGTCCCCTTC
J: TRBJ1-1; length: 14; V: TRBV7-9; D: TRBD1; size: NA; CDR3: CASSLLGGKGEAFF; DNA: TGTGCCAGCAGCTTATTAGGGGGCAAGGGTGAAGCTTTCTTT
J: TRBJ1-5; length: 12; V: TRBV19; D: NA; size: NA; CDR3: CASKHPGQPQHF; DNA: TGTGCCAGTAAACACCCGGGGCAGCCCCAGCATTTT
J: TRBJ2-5; length: 14; V: TRBV10-3; D: NA; size: NA; CDR3: CAISDPGTRETQYF; DNA: TGTGCCATCAGTGATCCTGGGACAAGGGAGACCCAGTACTTC
J: TRBJ1-3; length: 16; V: TRBV28; D: NA; size: NA; CDR3: CASSRYRFSSGNTIYF; DNA: TGTGCCAGCAGCCGATACCGGTTTTCCTCTGGAAACACCATATATTTT
J: TRBJ2-4; length: 14; V: TRBV7-9; D: NA; size: NA; CDR3: CASSLGSAKNIQYF; DNA: TGTGCCAGCAGCTTGGGCTCAGCCAAAAACATTCAGTACTTC
J: TRBJ2-7; length: 13; V: TRBV29-1; D: TRBD1; size: once; CDR3: CSVGGQGVYEQYF; DNA: TGCAGCGTTGGGGGACAGGGGGTCTACGAGCAGTACTTC
J: TRBJ2-7; length: 13; V: TRBV11-2; D: NA; size: NA; CDR3: CASSLAAGGEQYF; DNA: TGTGCCAGCAGCTTAGCGGCAGGTGGCGAGCAGTACTTC
J: TRBJ1-4; length: 15; V: TRBV7-9; D: NA; size: NA; CDR3: CASSLGDSLNEKLFF; DNA: TGTGCCAGCAGCTTAGGCGACAGCCTTAATGAAAAACTGTTTTTT
J: TRBJ2-6; length: 14; V: TRBV7-6; D: NA; size: NA; CDR3: CASSPLSGANVLTF; DNA: TGTGCCAGCAGCCCTCTATCTGGGGCCAACGTCCTGACTTTC
J: TRBJ1-1; length: 13; V: TRBV27; D: TRBD1; size: NA; CDR3: CASSFSGTGTAFF; DNA: TGTGCCAGCAGTTTTTCCGGGACAGGGACAGCTTTCTTT
J: TRBJ1-1; length: 14; V: TRBV18; D: NA; size: NA; CDR3: CASSPGGGNTEAFF; DNA: TGTGCCAGCTCCCCGGGGGGAGGGAACACTGAAGCTTTCTTT
J: TRBJ1-5; length: 14; V: TRBV15; D: NA; size: NA; CDR3: CATSRDREYQPQHF; DNA: TGTGCCACCAGCAGAGACCGGGAATATCAGCCCCAGCATTTT